A single sample gave rise to the 10 T cell receptor beta chains below, sequenced in a study of read filtering for tumor transcriptome and immune sequencing. Molecular barcoded adaptors covering alpha/delta and beta/gamma chains were used on 400 to 450 ng RNA. From the reads, TCRdb called clonotypes with MiXCR, one entry per CDR3 protein. The sample holds about 93,000 distinct CDR3 sequences, about a fifth seen once. Sequenced input: a population of CD138-negative cells sorted from bone marrow. The receptors were sampled from a donor aged 40 or over with multiple myeloma.

The chain links TRBV4-2 to TRBJ2-6; D unclear. V was shortened by 0 bases and J by 0 bases, with 6 bases between the two germline ends. This CDR3 is 16 amino acids long. Germline-derived CDR1 and CDR2 are LGHNA and YNFKEQ. The CDR3 loop is CASSQDFNSGANVLTF. Written as DNA, the CDR3 is TGTGCCAGCAGCCAAGATTTTAACTCTGGGGCCAACGTCCTGACTTTC.

This clonotype was detected ten times or more. The CDR3 sequence is CASSLPVAGRASNEQFF. CDR3 in DNA: TGTGCCAGCAGTCTCCCGGTGGCGGGGCGAGCTTCCAATGAGCAGTTCTTC. V and J are TRBV28 and TRBJ2-1, with D perhaps matching TRBD2 (6 bases). Per germline, CDR1 MDHEN and CDR2 SYDVKM. V lost 5 bases to trimming and J lost 6 bases, with 23 bases between them. This CDR3 comprises 17 residues.

As concerns this clonotype: Possible read error: a much larger clone is one base away. This chain links TRBV6-6 with TRBJ1-1; the match to TRBD1 covers 8 bases. The CDR3 spans 15 residues. The germline V gene has CDR1 MNHNY and CDR2 SVGAGI (reference sequence). CDR3 coding DNA: TGTGCCAGCAGTGTCGAACAGGGGGGAGGCACTGGAGCTTTCTTT. Protein: CASSVEQGGGTGAFF.

Worth noting for this clonotype: A much larger clone sits a single nucleotide away, making a read error possible. This sequence joins TRBV5-1 and TRBJ2-3; D ambiguous. Germline CDR1 reads SGHRS; CDR2 reads YFSETQ. This CDR3 has 12 amino acids. The CDR3 nucleotides read TGCGCCTGCAGCTTGGGTTCAGATACGCAGTATTTT. The encoded protein is CACSLGSDTQYF.

This chain joins TRBV2 and TRBJ1-1, with D uncertain. This CDR3 is 12 amino acids long. Trimming took 11 bases from V and 10 from J, leaving 20 bases between them. Germline-derived CDR1 and CDR2 are SNHLY and FYNNEI. This chain's CDR3 is CAWGREQSTAFF. The CDR3, as DNA: TGTGCCTGGGGTAGGGAACAGTCGACAGCTTTCTTT.

Of note for this clonotype: Mismatch with germline at one junction end may stem from a read error. The chain carries TRBV5-1 and TRBJ1-1; no clear D. CDR3 length equals 13 residues. The germline gives CDR1 SGHRS, CDR2 YFSETQ. CDR3 nucleotide sequence: TGCGCCAGCAGCCATATGGTGAACACTGAAGCCTTCTTT. Its protein product is CASSHMVNTEAFF.

As for this clonotype: This may stem from a read error, because a much larger clone lies one nucleotide away. The rearrangement links TRBV7-3 to TRBJ2-1, with TRBD2 matching 14 bases. CDR1 and CDR2 (germline): SGHTA, FQGTGA. This CDR3 contains 16 residues. Losses at the gene ends were 3 bases for V and 6 bases for J; bases not matched to a gene: 4. CDR3 coding DNA: TGTGCCAGCAGCTTGATCGGGACTAGCGGGGGCAATGAGCAGTTCTTC. The encoded protein is CASSLIGTSGGNEQFF.

About this clonotype: A single base is all that separates this from a far larger clone, so a read error is likely. The chain joins TRBV12-3 or TRBV12-4 to TRBJ2-1, with D perhaps TRBD2 (6 bases). The CDR3 is 11 residues long. The CDR3 loop reads CASSFGGFRLF. In DNA form, the CDR3 reads TGTGCCAGCAGTTTTGGAGGGTTTCGGCTCTTC.

This clonotype was seen ten or more times. The chain carries TRBV5-1 and TRBJ2-5; D is tentatively TRBD1 or TRBD2 (5 bases each). This CDR3 has 14 amino acids. In germline, CDR1 is SGHRS, CDR2 YFSETQ. V was cut by 3 bases and J by 5 bases, with 14 bases left in between. The CDR3, as DNA: TGCGCCAGCAGCTCGGTTGAGGGGTTTGAGACCCAGTACTTC. It translates to CASSSVEGFETQYF.

This clonotype was observed at least ten times. The chain uses TRBV7-3 and TRBJ2-1, with D tentatively TRBD1 or TRBD2 (6 bases each). CDR3 length: 14 amino acids. Germline CDR1 SGHTA, CDR2 FQGTGA. Trimming took 2 bases from V and 9 from J, leaving 14 bases between them. Here the CDR3 reads CASSLGARGGEQFF. Written as DNA, the CDR3 is TGTGCCAGCAGCTTAGGTGCCAGGGGAGGTGAGCAGTTCTTC.